The 21 T cell receptor beta chains reported below all come from one sample, sequenced in a study of T cells in Graves' hyperthyroidism and ophthalmopathy. RNA transcripts yielded amplified TCR beta CDR3 regions. First-round RT-PCR with HTBI primers amplified the TCR CDR3 region. TCRdb passed the multiplex PCR reads through MiXCR, listing each CDR3 protein once. The table lists hundreds of thousands of distinct CDR3 sequences, about 14% of them singletons. Sequencing was done on a sample of blood. The source of these receptors is a woman in her thirties or forties with Graves' ophthalmopathy.

This chain links TRBV28 with TRBJ1-6, with D unclear. CDR1 is MDHEN and CDR2 is SYDVKM in the germline V gene. This CDR3 has 14 residues. V lost 8 bases, J lost 10 bases, and 18 bases lay in between. CDR3 DNA sequence: TGTGCCAGCTCACCGGTGGACGGCGGATCACCCCTCCACTTT. Its protein is CASSPVDGGSPLHF.

This clonotype was recorded many times. This chain connects TRBV12-3 or TRBV12-4 to TRBJ1-2; no clear D gene. The CDR3 contains 12 residues. The V gene lost 2 bases and the J gene lost 9 bases, with 10 bases spanning the gap. For the CDR3, the DNA is TGTGCCAGCAGTTTACAGGCGGCGAGCTACACCTTC. It yields the protein CASSLQAASYTF.

This clonotype was seen repeatedly, ten times or more. This chain connects TRBV20-1 to TRBJ2-2; D is undetermined. Germline values: CDR1 DFQATT, CDR2 SNEGSKA (reference sequence). The V and J ends lost 5 bases and 0 bases respectively, with 13 bases between them. The CDR3 loop spans 15 amino acids. In DNA, the CDR3 is TGCAGTGCTCCCTCCAGCATCGCGAACACCGGGGAGCTGTTTTTT. Translating gives CSAPSSIANTGELFF.

This clonotype occurred many times. The chain has TRBV28 and TRBJ2-7, with 10 bases aligning to TRBD1. V was clipped by 4 bases and J by 7 bases; unmatched bases: 7. The CDR3 is made up of 14 amino acids. Germline-derived CDR1 and CDR2 are MDHEN and SYDVKM. As DNA, the CDR3 is TGTGCCAGCAGTTCTCCTGGACAGGGGGGTGAGCAGTACTTC. It translates to CASSSPGQGGEQYF.

About this clonotype itself: An end of the junction does not agree with germline; a read error may underlie this. V is TRBV29-1 and J is TRBJ2-6; D may be TRBD1 or TRBD2 (5 bases each). The CDR3 totals 16 residues. Germline loops: CDR1 SQVTM, CDR2 ANQGSEA. The chain's CDR3 is CGVRGEPFSGANVLTF. CDR3 sequence (DNA): TGCGGCGTTCGAGGGGAACCATTCTCTGGGGCCAACGTCCTGACTTTC.

The sample holds many counts of this clonotype. DNA for the CDR3: TGTGCCAGCAGTTACAGACGGACCATGAACACTGAAGCTTTCTTT. The encoded protein is CASSYRRTMNTEAFF. The chain couples TRBV6-2 or TRBV6-3 to TRBJ1-1; D gene unclear. This CDR3 is built from 15 residues. Germline V gene data show CDR1 as MNHEY and CDR2 as SVGEGT. V lost 2 bases to trimming and J lost 0 bases, with 10 bases between them.

This clonotype was seen at least ten times. This chain joins TRBV19 and TRBJ1-5; D may be TRBD1 (6 bases). This CDR3 has 16 amino acids. The ends were cut back, 5 bases at V and 5 bases at J, with 19 bases in the middle. Per the germline V gene, CDR1 is LNHDA and CDR2 is SQIVND (reference sequence). CDR3 bases: TGTGCCAGTAGTCGCGGGGGCGGATCAAGCTATCAGCCCCAGCATTTT. Its protein is CASSRGGGSSYQPQHF.

The table lists this clonotype with many counts. This rearrangement joins TRBV28 to TRBJ2-5; 8 bases fit TRBD1. CDR1 and CDR2 (germline): MDHEN, SYDVKM. The CDR3 contains 13 residues. Unmatched junction bases numbered 3, after V lost 4 bases and J lost 5 bases. In DNA, the CDR3 is TGTGCCAGCAGTTCAGGGGGCGCGGAGACCCAGTACTTC. It is translated as CASSSGGAETQYF. Full variable domain (rest looked up from reference TRBV28 and TRBJ2-5): DVKVTQSSRYLVKRTGEKVFLECVQDMDHENMFWYRQDPGLGLRLIYFSYDVKMKEKGDIPEGYSVSREKKERFSLILESASTNQTSMYLCASSSGGAETQYFGPGTRLLVL.

V and J are TRBV9 and TRBJ2-5; TRBD2 is a possible D gene (6 bases). The CDR3 loop spans 14 amino acids. From germline, CDR1 is SGDLS and CDR2 YYNGEE. Trimming stripped 0 bases from V and 5 bases from J, with 11 bases between. The CDR3 region is CASSVGRREETQYF. The CDR3 nucleotides read TGTGCCAGCAGCGTAGGTAGGAGGGAGGAGACCCAGTACTTC.

This clonotype was seen repeatedly, ten times or more. This chain links TRBV20-1 with TRBJ2-5; a possible D gene is TRBD1 (5 bases). With 6 bases removed from V and 3 bases from J, the gap between germline ends came to 14 bases. CDR1 is DFQATT and CDR2 is SNEGSKA in the germline V gene (reference sequence). The CDR3 consists of 13 residues. The CDR3 is CSAEKTAKETQYF. CDR3 nucleotides: TGCAGTGCCGAAAAGACAGCCAAAGAGACCCAGTACTTC.

The chain links TRBV12-3 or TRBV12-4 to TRBJ2-6; a weak D match, TRBD2 (6 bases). The CDR3 runs 16 residues. The V gene lost 6 bases and the J gene lost 0 bases, with 12 bases spanning the gap. The CDR3 nucleotides are TGTGCCAGCAGGCGGGATCCATACTCTGGGGCCAACGTCCTGACTTTC. As protein: CASRRDPYSGANVLTF.

The chain combines TRBV10-3 with TRBJ2-7; D is unclear. Germline CDR1 and CDR2: ENHRY and SYGVKD. Trimming took 5 bases from V and 2 from J, leaving 13 bases between them. This CDR3 has 14 amino acids. CDR3 region: CAISLSTTTYEQYF. The CDR3 DNA reads TGTGCCATCAGTCTCAGTACGACGACCTACGAGCAGTACTTC.

This clonotype occurred many times. This chain uses TRBV20-1 with TRBJ1-5, with TRBD1 matching 7 bases. Germline CDR1 reads DFQATT; CDR2 reads SNEGSKA (reference sequence). The length of the CDR3 is 19 residues. Unmatched junction bases numbered 16, after V lost 0 bases and J lost 2 bases. CDR3 DNA sequence: TGCAGTGCTAGAGATTTGGGACAGCGCTTCTCACACCGCAATCAGCCCCAGCATTTT. This gives the protein CSARDLGQRFSHRNQPQHF.

With regard to this clonotype: This may come from a read error, since a much larger clone is one base off. The V gene is TRBV19, the J gene TRBJ1-5; TRBD1 matches 12 bases. Germline lookup yields CDR1 LNHDA and CDR2 SQIVND (reference sequence). This CDR3 is 19 amino acids long. DNA for the CDR3: TGTGTCAGTAGTTTCACCCTCGGGACAGGGGGCGCAAGCAATCAGCCCCAGCATTTT. Protein: CVSSFTLGTGGASNQPQHF.

DNA for the CDR3: TGTGCCAGCAGCTTAGCGCCTCAGGACAGGGGCGGTGGCTACACCTTC. Its protein product is CASSLAPQDRGGGYTF. The chain recombines TRBV7-2 with TRBJ1-2; 9 bases line up with TRBD1. The germline gives CDR1 SGHTA, CDR2 FQGNSA. V was pared by 0 bases and J by 7 bases, with 9 bases of the junction left unmatched. The CDR3 runs to 16 residues.

The sample holds many counts of this clonotype. This rearrangement joins TRBV28 to TRBJ2-7; D may be TRBD2 (7 bases). Germline-derived CDR1 and CDR2 are MDHEN and SYDVKM. Trimming shortened V by 4 bases and J by 1 base, and 32 bases separated the two germline ends. CDR3 length: 21 amino acids. As DNA, the CDR3 is TGTGCCAGCAGTTCCCCGGAGGCCCCCCCAAAAACACAGGGAGGGTCCTACGAGCAGTACTTC. Translation: CASSSPEAPPKTQGGSYEQYF.

This clonotype was counted many times. J is TRBJ1-1 and V is TRBV6-5; 7 bases map to TRBD1. The germline CDR1 and CDR2 sequences are MNHEY and SVGAGI. V shed 4 bases, J shed 4 bases, and the junction held 6 bases outside the gene matches. The CDR3 is made up of 14 amino acids. The CDR3 region has the DNA TGTGCCAGCAGTTCAGGGGGTCTGCGCACTGAAGCTTTCTTT. It encodes CASSSGGLRTEAFF.

The J gene is TRBJ2-4, the V gene TRBV28, with TRBD1 matching over 7 bases. Germline trimming cut 7 bases from V and 3 bases from J; bases unmatched to any gene: 9. Germline CDR1 and CDR2: MDHEN and SYDVKM. The CDR3 is made up of 15 amino acids. CDR3 amino acids: CASMWARDSKNIQYF. CDR3 DNA: TGTGCCAGCATGTGGGCCCGGGACAGCAAAAACATTCAGTACTTC.

This clonotype was seen a few times. The chain carries TRBV10-3 and TRBJ2-6; TRBD1 matches at 11 bases. The CDR3 runs 18 residues. The ends lost 4 bases at V and 1 base at J; junction bases unmatched: 6. Germline lookup yields CDR1 ENHRY and CDR2 SYGVKD. The CDR3 sequence is CAISGTGGSMSGANVLTF. The DNA for the CDR3 is TGTGCCATCAGTGGGACAGGGGGCTCCATGTCTGGGGCCAACGTCCTGACTTTC.

This chain joins TRBV9 and TRBJ1-1; TRBD1 agrees at 7 bases. The CDR3 has 15 amino acids. With V trimmed by 4 bases and J by 5 bases, 11 bases remained unmatched. Germline assignment: CDR1 SGDLS and CDR2 YYNGEE. CDR3 residues: CASSFRTGVDTEAFF. For the CDR3, the DNA is TGTGCCAGCAGCTTTCGGACAGGAGTGGATACTGAAGCTTTCTTT. The whole variable domain, remainder taken from reference TRBV9 and TRBJ1-1, is DSGVTQTPKHLITATGQRVTLRCSPRSGDLSVYWYQQSLDQGLQFLIQYYNGEERAKGNILERFSAQQFPDLHSELNLSSLELGDSALYFCASSFRTGVDTEAFFGQGTRLTVV.

The chain has TRBV11-2 and TRBJ1-2, with 10 bases that match TRBD1. This CDR3 has 14 amino acids. Germline-derived CDR1 and CDR2 are SGHAT and FQNNGV. Germline trimming cut 5 bases from V and 6 bases from J; bases unmatched to any gene: 6. The CDR3 DNA sequence: TGTGCCAGCAGCGTCGGGACAGGGGCTGATGGCTACACCTTC. It yields the protein CASSVGTGADGYTF.